The 3 T cell receptor beta chains listed next were all sequenced from one sample in a study of long-term antiretroviral therapy in people with HIV. Survey level was the resolution at which the v3.0 immunoSEQ assay ran. Only in-frame clones appear in the TCRdb table, and some are missing; sequencing was by immunoSEQ multiplex PCR. The profile covers about 21,000 clones, with 82% appearing a single time and 8.1% taken by the ten largest. The starting material was unsorted PBMCs, obtained at the start of antiretroviral therapy. Source of these receptors: a man aged 50 to 60 with HIV.

The V and J genes are TRBV5-6 and TRBJ2-7; D gene unclear. V shed 1 base and J shed 1 base, with 6 bases lying between them. The germline V gene has CDR1 SGHDT and CDR2 YYEEEE. CDR3 size: 13 residues. CDR3 in DNA: TGTGCCAGCAGCTTGTGGGTTTCCTACGAGCAGTACTTC. This sequence encodes CASSLWVSYEQYF.

Note on this clone: A read error may account for a junction end that differs from germline. The chain employs TRBV5-1 and TRBJ2-1; 13 positions match TRBD2. The CDR3 totals 13 residues. Germline V gene sequence: CDR1 SGHRS, CDR2 YFSETQ. The CDR3 spells CASSPGTSGTFIF. CDR3 DNA sequence: TGCGCCAGCAGCCCGGGGACTAGCGGGACTTTCATCTTC.

The chain carries TRBV7-9 and TRBJ2-7, with D uncertain. Trimming took 3 bases from V and 1 from J, leaving 7 bases between them. The CDR3 loop spans 13 amino acids. The germline CDR1 and CDR2 sequences are SEHNR and FQNEAQ (reference sequence). CDR3 in amino acids: CASSLPRSYEQYF. CDR3 bases: TGTGCCAGCAGCTTGCCGAGATCCTACGAGCAGTACTTC.